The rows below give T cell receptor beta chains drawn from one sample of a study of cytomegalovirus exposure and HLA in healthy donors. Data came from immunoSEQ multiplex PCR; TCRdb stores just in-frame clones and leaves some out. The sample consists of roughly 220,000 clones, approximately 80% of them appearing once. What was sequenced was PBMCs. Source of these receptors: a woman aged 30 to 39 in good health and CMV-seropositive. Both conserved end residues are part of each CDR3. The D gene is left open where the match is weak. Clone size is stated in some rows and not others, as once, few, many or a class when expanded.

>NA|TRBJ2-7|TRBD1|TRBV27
TGTGCCAGCAGCTCCGGGACAGGGGGACGGGAGCAGTACTTC
CASSSGTGGREQYF
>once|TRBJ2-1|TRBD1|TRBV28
TGTGCCAGCAAAGAGGGGGCTCCCGTAAATGAGCAGTTCTTC
CASKEGAPVNEQFF
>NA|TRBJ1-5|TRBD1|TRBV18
TGTGCCAGCTCACCGGGCAGGGGGACAAATCAGCCCCAGCATTTT
CASSPGRGTNQPQHF
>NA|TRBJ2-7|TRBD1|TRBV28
TGTGCCAGCAGGAACTCAGGGGGCTCCGGTTACTACGAGCAGTACTTC
CASRNSGGSGYYEQYF
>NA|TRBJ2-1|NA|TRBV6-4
TGTGCCAGCAGTGACTCGGGTAGCACCGGGGGGCAGTTCTTC
CASSDSGSTGGQFF
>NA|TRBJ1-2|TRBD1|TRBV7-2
TGTGCCAGCAGCACCGACGGGACAGGGGGTGGCTACACCTTC
CASSTDGTGGGYTF
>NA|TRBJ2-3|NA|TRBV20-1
TGCAGTGGCAGGCCCACAGATACGCAGTATTTT
CSGRPTDTQYF
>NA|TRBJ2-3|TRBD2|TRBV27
TGTGCCAGCAGCACCCTCCTCGCCGGGACTAGAGGAGATACGCAGTATTTT
CASSTLLAGTRGDTQYF
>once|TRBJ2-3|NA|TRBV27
TGTGCCAGCAGTGCCGGGGCAGGGGTTTCTCGGGCAACAGATACGCAGTATTTT
CASSAGAGVSRATDTQYF
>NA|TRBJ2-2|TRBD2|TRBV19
TGTGCCAGTAGTAGAAGGAGGACTAGCGGGACGAACGGGGAGCTGTTTTTT
CASSRRRTSGTNGELFF
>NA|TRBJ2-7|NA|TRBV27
TGTGCCAGCAGTTTCCCAGGGTCTGGGCAGTACTTC
CASSFPGSGQYF
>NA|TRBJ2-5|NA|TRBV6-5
TGTGCCAGCGTTCGGCGGGATGGGACCCAGTACTTC
CASVRRDGTQYF
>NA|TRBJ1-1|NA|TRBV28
TGTGCCAGCAGTTTGCCGACAGCCATGAACACTGAAGCTTTCTTT
CASSLPTAMNTEAFF
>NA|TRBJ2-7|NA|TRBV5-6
TGTGCCAGCAGCCCGTCCTCGGCCTACGAGCAGTACTTC
CASSPSSAYEQYF
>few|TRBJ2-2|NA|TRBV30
TGTGCCTGGGACAGCGCGAACACCGGGGAGCTGTTTTTT
CAWDSANTGELFF
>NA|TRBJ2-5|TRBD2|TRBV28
TGTGCCAGCAGTTTCATTACTAGCGGGGAGACCCAGTACTTC
CASSFITSGETQYF
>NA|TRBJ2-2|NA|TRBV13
TGTGCCAGCAGCCGACAGGTACCCGGGGAGCTGTTTTTT
CASSRQVPGELFF
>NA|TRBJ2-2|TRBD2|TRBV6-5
TGTGCCAGCGCCCCGGGACTAGCGGACGGGGAGCTGTTTTTT
CASAPGLADGELFF
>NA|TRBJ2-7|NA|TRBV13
TGTGCCAGCAGCTTTACCCACGAGCAGTACTTC
CASSFTHEQYF
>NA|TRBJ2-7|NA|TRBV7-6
TGTGCCAGCAGCACAGCCGGGGGGCCGGTCGACGAGCAGTACTTC
CASSTAGGPVDEQYF
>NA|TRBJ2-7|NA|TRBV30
TGTGCCTGGACGGGCGAGCAGTACTTC
CAWTGEQYF
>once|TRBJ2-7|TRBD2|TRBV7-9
TGTGCCAGCAGCCCGTGGGGTACTAGCGGATACGAGCAGTACTTC
CASSPWGTSGYEQYF
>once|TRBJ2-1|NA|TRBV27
TGTGCCAGCAGTAAACAGGGTTCGGTTACTAGGCAGTTCTTC
CASSKQGSVTRQFF
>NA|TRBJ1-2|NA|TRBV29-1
TGCAGCGGAACAGACAACGACTATGGCTACACCTTC
CSGTDNDYGYTF
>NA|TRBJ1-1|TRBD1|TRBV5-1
TGCGCCAGCAGCTTGACAGGGGACACTGAAGCTTTCTTT
CASSLTGDTEAFF
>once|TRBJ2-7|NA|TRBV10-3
TGTGCCATCAGTGATACCCACCGGAGGACCCAGGGTACCTACGAGCAGTACTTC
CAISDTHRRTQGTYEQYF
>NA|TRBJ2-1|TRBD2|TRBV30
TGTGCCTGGAAGTCAAAGGCGGGAGAATCGAATGAGCAGTTCTTC
CAWKSKAGESNEQFF